Below, 5 T cell receptor beta chains from the same sample are listed, as sequenced in a study of T cell clonotyping in hematopoietic cell transplantation. TCRdb's copy holds only in-frame clones and misses some; the assay was immunoSEQ multiplex PCR. The data hold over 15,000 clones, with 85% to 95% observed a single time. Sequencing input: peripheral blood mononuclear cells. The receptors were sampled from a man in his forties in good health. Some clones in this sample may be carry-over from other donors' samples.

The V call is TRBV29-1, the J call TRBJ1-1; the match to TRBD1 covers 8 bases. Germline V lookup: CDR1 SQVTM, CDR2 ANQGSEA. With V trimmed by 3 bases and J by 8 bases, 11 bases remained unmatched. The CDR3 is 14 residues long. The CDR3 loop is CSVETRTGKGEAFF. The CDR3 DNA is TGCAGCGTTGAGACAAGGACAGGGAAAGGAGAAGCTTTCTTT.

The chain uses TRBV30 and TRBJ2-1; D may be TRBD2 (5 bases). The V end lost 2 bases, the J end lost 8 bases, and 10 bases lay between the germline ends. The CDR3 loop spans 12 amino acids. The germline CDR1 and CDR2 sequences are GTSNPN and SVGIG (reference sequence). The DNA of the CDR3 is TGTGCCTGGAGTTTAGGGCGGGATGAGCAGTTCTTC. This sequence encodes CAWSLGRDEQFF.

The gene calls are TRBV28 and TRBJ1-2, with 11 bases that match TRBD1. Germline CDR1 MDHEN, CDR2 SYDVKM. V lost 8 bases, J lost 3 bases, and 8 bases stayed unmatched. The CDR3 runs to 15 residues. The CDR3 DNA sequence: TGTGCCAGCCGAGGGACAGGGGGTTTGGACTATGGCTACACCTTC. This codes for CASRGTGGLDYGYTF.

In DNA form, the CDR3 reads TGTGCCAGCGGGGAGGCCGGAGGCCCCCAGCATTTT. It codes for CASGEAGGPQHF. The V call is TRBV6-1, the J call TRBJ1-5; D remains ambiguous. V dropped 8 bases and J dropped 10 bases, with 15 bases sitting between them. This CDR3 region has 12 residues. The germline gives CDR1 MNHNS, CDR2 SASEGT.

The rearrangement joins TRBV10-3 to TRBJ2-7, with 9 nucleotides matching TRBD1. Germline V gene sequence: CDR1 ENHRY, CDR2 SYGVKD. The V and J ends lost 4 bases and 9 bases, in that order; junction bases with no gene match: 13. This CDR3 contains 15 residues. This CDR3 reads CAISALQGQGEVQYF. CDR3 nucleotide sequence: TGTGCCATCAGTGCCCTCCAGGGACAGGGAGAGGTGCAGTACTTC.